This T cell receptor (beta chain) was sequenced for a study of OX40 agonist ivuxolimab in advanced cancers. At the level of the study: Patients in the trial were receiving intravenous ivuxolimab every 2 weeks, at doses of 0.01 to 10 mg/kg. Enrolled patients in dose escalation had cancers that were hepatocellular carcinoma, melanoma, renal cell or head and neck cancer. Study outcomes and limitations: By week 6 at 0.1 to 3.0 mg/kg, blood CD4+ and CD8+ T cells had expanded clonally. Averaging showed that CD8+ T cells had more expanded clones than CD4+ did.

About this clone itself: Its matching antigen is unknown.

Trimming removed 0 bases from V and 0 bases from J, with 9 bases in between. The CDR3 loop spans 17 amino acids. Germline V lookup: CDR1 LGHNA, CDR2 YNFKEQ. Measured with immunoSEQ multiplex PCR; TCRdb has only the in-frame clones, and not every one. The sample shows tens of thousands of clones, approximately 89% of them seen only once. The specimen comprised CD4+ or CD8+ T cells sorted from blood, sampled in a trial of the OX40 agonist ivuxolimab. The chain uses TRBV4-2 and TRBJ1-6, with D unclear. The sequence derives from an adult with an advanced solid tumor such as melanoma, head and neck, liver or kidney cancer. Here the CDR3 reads CASSQEARSSYNSPLHF. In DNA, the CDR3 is TGTGCCAGCAGCCAAGAGGCCAGGAGCTCCTATAATTCACCCCTCCACTTT.